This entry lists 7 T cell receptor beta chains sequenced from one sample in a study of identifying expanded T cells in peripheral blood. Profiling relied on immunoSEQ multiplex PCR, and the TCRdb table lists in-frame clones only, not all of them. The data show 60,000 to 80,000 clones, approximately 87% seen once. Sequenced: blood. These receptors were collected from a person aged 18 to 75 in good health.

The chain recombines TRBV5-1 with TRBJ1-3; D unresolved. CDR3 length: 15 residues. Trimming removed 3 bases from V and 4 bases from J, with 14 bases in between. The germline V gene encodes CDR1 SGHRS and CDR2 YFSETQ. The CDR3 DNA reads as TGCGCCAGCAGCTCAGAGGGCGTCTCGGGAAACACCATATATTTT. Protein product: CASSSEGVSGNTIYF. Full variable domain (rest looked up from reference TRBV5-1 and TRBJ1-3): KAGVTQTPRYLIKTRGQQVTLSCSPISGHRSVSWYQQTPGQGLQFLFEYFSETQRNKGNFPGRFSGRQFSNSRSEMNVSTLELGDSALYLCASSSEGVSGNTIYFGEGSWLTVV.

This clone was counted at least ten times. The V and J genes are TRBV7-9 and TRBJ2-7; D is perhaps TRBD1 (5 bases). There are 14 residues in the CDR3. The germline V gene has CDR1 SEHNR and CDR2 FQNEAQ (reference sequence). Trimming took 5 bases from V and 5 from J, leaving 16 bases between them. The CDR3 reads CASSPPWVGDEQYF. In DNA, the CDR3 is TGTGCCAGCAGCCCCCCCTGGGTAGGGGACGAGCAGTACTTC.

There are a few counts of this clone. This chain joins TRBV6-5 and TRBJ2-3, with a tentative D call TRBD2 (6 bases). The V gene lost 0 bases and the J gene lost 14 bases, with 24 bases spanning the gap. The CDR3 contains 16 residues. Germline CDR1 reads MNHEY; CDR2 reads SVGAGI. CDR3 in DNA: TGTGCCAGCAGTTACTCCGGGACTCTTACCTCTCTAAATCTGTATTTT. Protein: CASSYSGTLTSLNLYF.

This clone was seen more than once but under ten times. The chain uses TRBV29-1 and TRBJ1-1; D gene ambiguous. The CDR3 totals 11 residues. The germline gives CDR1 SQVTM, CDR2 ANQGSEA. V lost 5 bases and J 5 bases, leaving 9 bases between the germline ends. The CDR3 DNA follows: TGCAGCGTTTCCCCTGGGACTGAAGCTTTCTTT. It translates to CSVSPGTEAFF.

CDR3 residues: CASSQGRGVSYNEQFF. Written as DNA, the CDR3 is TGCGCCAGCAGCCAAGGAAGGGGGGTCTCCTACAATGAGCAGTTCTTC. The chain carries TRBV4-3 and TRBJ2-1; D possibly uses TRBD1 or TRBD2 (6 bases each). The CDR3 sequence is 16 residues long. The V and J ends lost 1 base and 0 bases respectively, with 10 bases between them. Germline CDR1 LGHNA, CDR2 YSLEER.

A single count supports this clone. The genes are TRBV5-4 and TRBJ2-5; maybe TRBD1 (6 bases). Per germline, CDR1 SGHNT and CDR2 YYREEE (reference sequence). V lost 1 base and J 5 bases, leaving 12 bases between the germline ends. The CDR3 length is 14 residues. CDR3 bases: TGTGCCAGCAGCTTGTGGACAGTGAGGGAGACCCAGTACTTC. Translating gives CASSLWTVRETQYF.

CDR3 in DNA: TGCAGCTTCCTCAAGCGGGCTACCGACTCCTACAATGAGCAGTTCTTC. Amino acid sequence: CSFLKRATDSYNEQFF. The rearrangement links TRBV29-1 to TRBJ2-1; perhaps TRBD2 as D (6 bases). CDR1 SQVTM and CDR2 ANQGSEA come from the germline V gene. The CDR3 is 16 amino acids. V lost 8 bases and J 0 bases, leaving 20 bases between the germline ends.